Listed here are 7 T cell receptor beta chains from one sample, sequenced in a study of technical replicates of blood from several donors. TCRdb keeps only in-frame clones here, not all; method: immunoSEQ multiplex PCR. The sample includes about 79,000 clones, about 91% seen only once; the top ten take about 0.38%. Specimen: T cells isolated from PBMCs. These receptors originate from a human donor in good health. Some clones in this sample may be carry-over from other donors' samples.

V gene TRBV11-3 combines with J gene TRBJ2-3; D possibly corresponds to TRBD2 (5 bases). V dropped 3 bases and J dropped 0 bases, with 16 bases sitting between them. Germline CDR1 reads SGHNT; CDR2 reads YENEEA. The CDR3 consists of 17 residues. This chain's CDR3 is CASSLGLLGASTDTQYF. CDR3 nucleotide sequence: TGTGCCAGCAGCTTGGGCCTTTTGGGAGCTAGCACAGATACGCAGTATTTT.

The chain is built from TRBV11-2 and TRBJ2-1; 11 positions agree with TRBD2. The V gene end was trimmed by 4 bases and the J gene end by 0 bases; junction bases not matched to a gene: 2. The CDR3 covers 16 residues. Germline assignment: CDR1 SGHAT and CDR2 FQNNGV. The CDR3 nucleotides are TGTGCCAGCAGCTCCACTAGCGGGAGCTCCTACAATGAGCAGTTCTTC. Translation gives CASSSTSGSSYNEQFF. The variable domain in full, completed from reference TRBV11-2 and TRBJ2-1, reads EAGVAQSPRYKIIEKRQSVAFWCNPISGHATLYWYQQILGQGPKLLIQFQNNGVVDDSQLPKDRFSAERLKGVDSTLKIQPAKLEDSAVYLCASSSTSGSSYNEQFFGPGTRLTVL.

The chain links TRBV27 to TRBJ2-2; D is ambiguous. The CDR3 sequence is 16 residues long. Germline lookup yields CDR1 MNHEY and CDR2 SMNVEV (reference sequence). Trimming took off 2 bases at V and 2 bases at J, with 12 bases between the two ends. The chain's CDR3 is CASSLQRSENTGELFF. The CDR3 nucleotides read TGTGCCAGCAGTTTACAACGCTCAGAAAACACCGGGGAGCTGTTTTTT.

This rearrangement joins TRBV30 to TRBJ2-1; 9 nucleotides agree with TRBD2. V lost 0 bases, J lost 12 bases, and 9 bases stayed unmatched. CDR1 and CDR2 (germline): GTSNPN, SVGIG (reference sequence). The CDR3 consists of 14 residues. CDR3 in DNA: TGTGCCTGGAGTGTAACGGTAGCGGGAGTGGCGCAGTTCTTC. Protein sequence: CAWSVTVAGVAQFF.

The V and J genes are TRBV6-1 and TRBJ2-1; 8 bases align to TRBD1. This CDR3 is built from 19 residues. CDR1 MNHNS and CDR2 SASEGT come from the germline V gene. Losses at the gene ends were 3 bases for V and 3 bases for J; bases not matched to a gene: 16. Here the CDR3 DNA reads TGTGCCAGCAGTGATTATGGGACAGGCTCCTTCGCCTTCTACAATGAGCAGTTCTTC. Translated, it gives CASSDYGTGSFAFYNEQFF.

The chain joins TRBV7-9 to TRBJ1-4; 8 positions agree with TRBD1. Germline V CDR1 and CDR2: SEHNR, FQNEAQ (reference sequence). The CDR3 covers 17 residues. J lost 6 bases, V lost 2 bases, and 11 bases had no gene match. The CDR3 coding sequence is TGTGCCAGCAGCTTACACACAGGGGGATGGAATGATGAAAAACTGTTTTTT. Translation: CASSLHTGGWNDEKLFF.

This chain uses TRBV5-4 with TRBJ1-5, with a possible D match to TRBD1 (6 bases). CDR1 is SGHNT, CDR2 YYREEE, per germline (reference sequence). Trimming pared 0 bases from V and 2 bases from J, leaving 12 bases between. The length of the CDR3 is 16 residues. CDR3 in amino acids: CASSLGGLRGNQPQHF. CDR3 coding DNA: TGTGCCAGCAGCTTGGGGGGGCTAAGGGGCAATCAGCCCCAGCATTTT. Supplemented by reference TRBV5-4 and TRBJ1-5, the full variable domain reads ETGVTQSPTHLIKTRGQQVTLRCSSQSGHNTVSWYQQALGQGPQFIFQYYREEENGRGNFPPRFSGLQFPNYSSELNVNALELDDSALYLCASSLGGLRGNQPQHFGDGTRLSIL.